Listed below are T cell receptor beta chains from one sample, sequenced in a study of beta chain features in type 1 diabetes. The repertoire was sequenced with immunoSEQ multiplex PCR; TCRdb's copy has only in-frame clones and lacks some. The repertoire holds some 330,000 clones, with around 12% as singletons. Sample: naive CD4+ T cells from blood. The source is a young woman with type 1 diabetes. CDR3s include the opening cysteine and the closing phenylalanine or tryptophan. A D gene is named only where the DNA matches it firmly. Size is omitted from some rows. Given values are once, few, many or a class for expanded clones.

>.|TRBJ2-5|TRBD1|TRBV5-1
TGCGCCAGCAGCTATACGGACAGGGCGCAGACCCAGTACTTC
CASSYTDRAQTQYF
>.|TRBJ2-3|TRBD2|TRBV29-1
TGCAGCGCTACCGGACTAGCGGGATGGGAAGATACGCAGTATTTT
CSATGLAGWEDTQYF
>.|TRBJ1-1|TRBD1|TRBV5-1
TGCGCCAGCAGCTTGGGGACAGGAGCTTCGGAGGACACTGAAGCTTTCTTT
CASSLGTGASEDTEAFF
>.|TRBJ1-5|.|TRBV30
TGTGCCTGGAGTGTCGTACAGAATCAGCCCCAGCATTTT
CAWSVVQNQPQHF
>.|TRBJ2-2|.|TRBV6-4
TGTGCCAGCAGTGACTCAGGGGGCACCGGGGAGCTGTTTTTT
CASSDSGGTGELFF
>.|TRBJ1-5|.|TRBV2
TGTGCCGGTGGCAGTGAGGTGGATCAGCCCCAGCATTTT
CAGGSEVDQPQHF
>.|TRBJ1-1|TRBD1|TRBV30
TGTGCCTGGAGATTCAGGGGGTGGAACACTGAAGCTTTCTTT
CAWRFRGWNTEAFF
>.|TRBJ2-1|.|TRBV9
TGTGCCAGCAGCGTAGTTGAGGGGGGGCGGGATGAGCAGTTCTTC
CASSVVEGGRDEQFF
>.|TRBJ1-1|.|TRBV5-4
TGTGCCAGCAGCTTTGGTCGTCGACAGGCCAACACTGAAGCTTTCTTT
CASSFGRRQANTEAFF
>few|TRBJ2-7|TRBD2|TRBV4-1
TGCGCCAGCAGCCGTCGGGGGGAAACCTACGAGCAGTACTTC
CASSRRGETYEQYF
>.|TRBJ1-2|.|TRBV29-1
TGCAGCGTTGACTCGGGCAGGAGGGCGAAAGGCTACACCTTC
CSVDSGRRAKGYTF
>.|TRBJ2-2|TRBD1|TRBV15
TGTGCCACCAGCCCGCGACAGGGCGGCGGGGAGCTGTTTTTT
CATSPRQGGGELFF
>few|TRBJ1-1|.|TRBV15
TGTGCCACCAGCAGCGAAACCAGGGTTCGAAGCACTGAAGCTTTCTTT
CATSSETRVRSTEAFF
>.|TRBJ2-5|TRBD2|TRBV7-9
TGTGCCAGCAGCCCAGCCGGGACTAGCCCTAAATCGACCCAGTACTTC
CASSPAGTSPKSTQYF
>.|TRBJ1-4|.|TRBV29-1
TGCAGCGGCACCGGGGTGGGTAATGAAAAACTGTTTTTT
CSGTGVGNEKLFF
>few|TRBJ2-7|.|TRBV11-2
TGTGCCAGCCAATACAGGTTCTACGAGCAGTACTTC
CASQYRFYEQYF
>few|TRBJ2-3|TRBD1|TRBV7-9
TGTGCCAGCAGCCCGCGGACAGGGAAAGGAACAGATACGCAGTATTTT
CASSPRTGKGTDTQYF
>few|TRBJ1-2|TRBD1|TRBV6-5
TGTGCCAGCTCGGACAGGGTGGGTGGCTACACCTTC
CASSDRVGGYTF
>few|TRBJ2-3|.|TRBV5-1
TGCGCCAGTAGGAACAGCGGGAGCACAGATACGCAGTATTTT
CASRNSGSTDTQYF
>.|TRBJ2-1|.|TRBV5-4
TGTGCCAGCAGCTTGGCAGGAGGGAGCTCCTACAATGAGCAGTTCTTC
CASSLAGGSSYNEQFF
>.|TRBJ2-3|.|TRBV7-2
TGTGCCAGCAGCTTATTCGGGGTACCTACGCAGTATTTT
CASSLFGVPTQYF
>.|TRBJ2-3|.|TRBV7-2
TGTGCCAGCAGCTTGGGCGCCACAGATACGCAGTATTTT
CASSLGATDTQYF
>.|TRBJ2-5|.|TRBV19
TGTGCCACCATGGGGCTGAGTCCACAAGAGACCCAGTACTTC
CATMGLSPQETQYF
>few|TRBJ2-5|.|TRBV30
TGTGCCTGGAGGCGGGTGGCTAGCGACCGAGAGACCCAGTACTTC
CAWRRVASDRETQYF
>.|TRBJ2-7|.|TRBV5-4
TGTGCCAGCAGCTTGGCCAGCGGGTATATTTACGAGCAGTACTTC
CASSLASGYIYEQYF
>few|TRBJ2-7|TRBD1|TRBV6-5
TGTGCCAGCAAACGGACAGGGGGTCTCTACGAGCAGTACTTC
CASKRTGGLYEQYF
>.|TRBJ2-1|TRBD2|TRBV27
TGTGCCAGCAGCCCCATGGCTTTTAGCGGGAGATTCTCCTACAATGAGCAGTTCTTC
CASSPMAFSGRFSYNEQFF
>few|TRBJ2-1|TRBD2|TRBV11-2
TGTGCCAGCAGCCCGAAAAGTACTAGCGGGGTAAACAATGAGCAGTTCTTC
CASSPKSTSGVNNEQFF
>.|TRBJ2-1|TRBD1|TRBV29-1
TGCAGCGTTGCCAGGGGGCCAAGCTCCTACAATGAGCAGTTCTTC
CSVARGPSSYNEQFF
>.|TRBJ1-5|.|TRBV23-1
TGCGCCAGCAGTCAATCGCGTCCGGGTCCCCTTCAGCCCCAGCATTTT
CASSQSRPGPLQPQHF
>few|TRBJ1-2|TRBD1|TRBV5-4
TGTGCCAGCAGACGTATAGGGGGCGACTATGGCTACACCTTC
CASRRIGGDYGYTF
>.|TRBJ2-6|.|TRBV19
TGTGCCAGTAGTACAGGGGTGGGGCTCTCTGGGGCCAACGTCCTGACTTTC
CASSTGVGLSGANVLTF
>.|TRBJ2-3|TRBD2|TRBV4-3
TGCGCCAGCAGCCAAGATGCGGGAGGGCTCGGAGATACGCAGTATTTT
CASSQDAGGLGDTQYF
>few|TRBJ1-1|TRBD1|TRBV4-1
TGCGCCAGCAGCCAGTGGACAGGTGGGAACACTGAAGCTTTCTTT
CASSQWTGGNTEAFF
>.|TRBJ2-5|TRBD1|TRBV7-7
TGTGCTAGCAGCAAGACAGGGGCCGGGGAGACCCAGTACTTC
CASSKTGAGETQYF
>few|TRBJ1-2|.|TRBV2
TGTGCCAGCAGTTCACGGGGGGGTTTGGCTAACTATGGCTACACCTTC
CASSSRGGLANYGYTF
>.|TRBJ2-1|TRBD2|TRBV19
TGTGCCAGTAGCATGACTAGCGGGGGTTTGTTCTTC
CASSMTSGGLFF
>.|TRBJ2-1|.|TRBV5-1
TGCGCCAGCAGCGGAGACAATGAGCAGTTCTTC
CASSGDNEQFF
>.|TRBJ2-1|TRBD2|TRBV9
TGTGCCAGCAGCGGCCCCGGAGCGGGGGGGTATGAGCAGTTCTTC
CASSGPGAGGYEQFF
>few|TRBJ2-3|TRBD2|TRBV4-3
TGCGCCAGCAGCCTTTCTAGCGGATACACAGATACGCAGTATTTT
CASSLSSGYTDTQYF
>.|TRBJ2-1|.|TRBV28
TGTGCCAGCACCCAGCAGGGGAATGAGCAGTTCTTC
CASTQQGNEQFF
>.|TRBJ2-7|TRBD1|TRBV28
TGTGCCAGCAGTACTCCGGGACAGGGGGAGCAGTACTTC
CASSTPGQGEQYF
>few|TRBJ1-4|TRBD1|TRBV11-2
TGTGCCAGCAGCCCGGACAGGGGGAGTGAAAAACTGTTTTTT
CASSPDRGSEKLFF
>few|TRBJ1-2|.|TRBV7-2
TGTGCCAGCAGCCTAACGGACGTCCCGGGGTATGGCTACACCTTC
CASSLTDVPGYGYTF
>.|TRBJ2-1|.|TRBV2
TGTGCCAGCAGTGACAGTACAGACTCCTACAATGAGCAGTTCTTC
CASSDSTDSYNEQFF
>.|TRBJ2-1|.|TRBV7-8
TGTGCCAGCAGGTCTAGAGGGGAGCAGTTCTTC
CASRSRGEQFF
>.|TRBJ2-5|.|TRBV29-1
TGCAGCGGCGAAGTCAGGGGGGCGGAGACCCAGTACTTC
CSGEVRGAETQYF
>few|TRBJ2-1|TRBD2|TRBV19
TGTGCCAGTAGTTCGACTAGCGGGGGGTACAATGAGCAGTTCTTC
CASSSTSGGYNEQFF
>.|TRBJ2-5|.|TRBV11-3
TGTGCCAGCAGCTTAGATGGGCACAGGGAGACCCAGTACTTC
CASSLDGHRETQYF
>.|TRBJ2-7|.|TRBV9
TGTGCCAGCAGCGTAACGCAGGGTGACTACGAGCAGTACTTC
CASSVTQGDYEQYF
>few|TRBJ2-3|TRBD2|TRBV4-2
TGTGCCAGCAGCCAGCTAGCGGGAGCGGCGCAGTATTTT
CASSQLAGAAQYF
>few|TRBJ2-4|.|TRBV9
TGTGCCAGCAGCGCCGGGGGAGGGCAGGGGTCGAACATTCAGTACTTC
CASSAGGGQGSNIQYF
>few|TRBJ2-1|.|TRBV11-2
TGTGCCAGCAGCTCCCTACGTGAGGGTAATGAGCAGTTCTTC
CASSSLREGNEQFF